This is a list of T cell receptor beta chains from one sample in a study of CD8 T cells in Susac syndrome. TCRdb passed the immunoSEQ multiplex PCR reads through MiXCR, listing each CDR3 protein once. The sample records approximately 200,000 distinct CDR3 sequences, over 90% being singletons. The sequencing input was CD4+ T cells from PBMCs. The receptors originated from a human donor with multiple sclerosis. Both conserved end residues are part of each CDR3. A D gene is named only where the DNA matches it firmly.

v_call	d_call	j_call	cdr3_aa
TRBV12-3/TRBV12-4	TRBD1	TRBJ1-5	CASSLQGAGRPHF
TRBV5-1	NA	TRBJ2-5	CASSLNRGETQYF
TRBV6-1	NA	TRBJ1-1	CASRPGPENTEAFF
TRBV3-1	TRBD2	TRBJ2-7	CASSPSGGPYEQYF
TRBV12-5	NA	TRBJ2-5	CASDGLGRETQYF
TRBV9	TRBD2	TRBJ2-1	CASSPSLSGGEEQFF
TRBV29-1	NA	TRBJ1-2	CSVVPPKAPANYGYTF
TRBV20-1	NA	TRBJ2-3	CSARESTDTQYF
TRBV14	TRBD1	TRBJ2-7	CASSHGRGLEQYF
TRBV7-8	NA	TRBJ2-6	CASSFPDPGANVLTF
TRBV9	NA	TRBJ1-2	CASSVDGYGYTF
TRBV5-1	TRBD1	TRBJ2-5	CASSGGTGKETQYF
TRBV29-1	NA	TRBJ1-1	CSVVSGDEAFF
TRBV3-1	TRBD1	TRBJ2-3	CASSPPGGPTDTQYF
TRBV20-1	NA	TRBJ2-1	CSAGTSNEQFF
TRBV7-9	NA	TRBJ2-6	CASSQTGVSGANVLTF
TRBV6-5	NA	TRBJ1-2	CASSSIDGYTF
TRBV12-3/TRBV12-4	NA	TRBJ1-5	CASSFLGNYMFGNQPQHF
TRBV15	TRBD1	TRBJ1-6	CATSRPGGTANSPLHF
TRBV4-2	NA	TRBJ2-5	CASSQYSGETQYF
TRBV2	NA	TRBJ1-4	CASRAGVGEKLFF
TRBV4-2	NA	TRBJ2-3	CASRARDRSTDTQYF
TRBV20-1	NA	TRBJ2-7	CSVQRMEGEQYF
TRBV27	TRBD2	TRBJ2-1	CASSERLGGTSGTRSEQFF
TRBV12-5	TRBD2	TRBJ2-3	CASGLVRERGAVTDTQYF
TRBV3-1	NA	TRBJ2-1	CASSLIYNEQFF
TRBV9	TRBD1	TRBJ2-7	CASSVGTGAGYEQYF
TRBV12-3/TRBV12-4	NA	TRBJ2-7	CASSLTGTSYEQYF
TRBV29-1	NA	TRBJ2-2	CSVAWDVYTGELFF
TRBV7-3	TRBD1	TRBJ2-6	CASSLGTGDSGANVLTF
TRBV29-1	TRBD2	TRBJ2-5	CSWTSGGSRQETQYF
TRBV3-1	NA	TRBJ2-2	CASSQDEGLLLFF
TRBV5-1	TRBD2	TRBJ2-1	CASSLAIAGGPDDEQFF
TRBV20-1	TRBD1	TRBJ1-1	CSASTGGGEAFF
TRBV15	TRBD1	TRBJ1-5	CATSGGQTSNQPQHF
TRBV9	NA	TRBJ2-2	CASSVSGARTGELFF
TRBV14	NA	TRBJ1-6	CASSQWKYNSPLHF
TRBV12-3/TRBV12-4	TRBD1	TRBJ1-5	CATGIVQGQPQHF
TRBV6-1	NA	TRBJ1-2	CASSEIPVGSGYTF
TRBV5-6	NA	TRBJ2-7	CASAPETRGEQYF
TRBV29-1	TRBD1	TRBJ1-1	CSVSRDRDTEAFF
TRBV20-1	TRBD2	TRBJ2-1	CSVGTSGGHSYNEQFF
TRBV20-1	TRBD1	TRBJ1-2	CSARATGGKLDYGYTF
TRBV4-1	TRBD1	TRBJ2-1	CASSQEQGGEFF
TRBV6-1	NA	TRBJ2-1	CASSEGGAINEQFF
TRBV20-1	NA	TRBJ2-3	CSARRHGPSTDTQYF